This entry describes one T cell receptor beta chain. Trimming cost V 5 bases and J 2 bases, with 13 bases left between them. This CDR3 comprises 14 residues. Germline V gives CDR1 SGHVS, CDR2 FNYEAQ. The data were taken from a study of cytomegalovirus exposure and HLA in healthy donors. The study ran its PCR with 60 Vbeta and 13 Jbeta primers. Assay: immunoSEQ multiplex PCR; the TCRdb copy retains only in-frame clones and omits some. The sample holds some 100,000 clones, approximately 82% seen once. Specimen: PBMCs. This TCR came from a woman in her late teens or twenties in good health and CMV-seronegative. The V gene is TRBV7-6, the J gene TRBJ2-7; D possibly corresponds to TRBD1 (5 bases). CDR3 residues: CASSPSVTAYEQYF. The CDR3 DNA is TGTGCCAGCAGCCCTTCAGTGACAGCCTACGAGCAGTACTTC.